The 6 T cell receptor beta chains in this list originate from one sample, sequenced in a study of blood T cell repertoires in COVID-19. Clones were read by immunoSEQ multiplex PCR, and TCRdb kept only the in-frame ones, dropping some. The sample lists 250,000 to 300,000 clones; 80% to 90% were seen once. The sample taken for sequencing was peripheral blood. The receptors come from a woman in her 70s with COVID-19, enrolled during active disease.

The rearrangement joins TRBV5-1 to TRBJ2-7; possible D gene TRBD2, 5 bases. CDR3 size: 15 residues. With 4 bases removed from V and 2 bases from J, the gap between germline ends came to 16 bases. The V gene's germline CDR1 is SGHRS and CDR2 YFSETQ. In DNA, the CDR3 is TGCGCCAGCAGCCGGGTAAGCGGAGACGCCTACGAGCAGTACTTC. Translation gives CASSRVSGDAYEQYF. Variable domain in full (rest from reference TRBV5-1 and TRBJ2-7): KAGVTQTPRYLIKTRGQQVTLSCSPISGHRSVSWYQQTPGQGLQFLFEYFSETQRNKGNFPGRFSGRQFSNSRSEMNVSTLELGDSALYLCASSRVSGDAYEQYFGPGTRLTVT.

The J gene is TRBJ1-5, the V gene TRBV5-1, with D unclear. Germline V gene lookup returns CDR1 SGHRS and CDR2 YFSETQ. Trimming pared 0 bases from V and 0 bases from J, leaving 7 bases between. CDR3 size: 15 residues. The CDR3 loop reads CASSLDSLSNQPQHF. CDR3 DNA: TGCGCCAGCAGCTTGGACAGCCTTAGCAATCAGCCCCAGCATTTT.

This clone was seen more than once but under ten times. The chain recombines TRBV6-5 with TRBJ1-2, with 7 bases matching TRBD1. Germline V gene data show CDR1 as MNHEY and CDR2 as SVGAGI. After removal of 6 bases from V and 2 bases from J, the junction contained 6 bases not matched to a gene. The CDR3 extends over 14 amino acids. CDR3 residues: CASSLATGNYGYTF. The CDR3 DNA reads as TGTGCCAGCAGCCTAGCGACAGGGAACTATGGCTACACCTTC.

V usage is TRBV21-1 and J usage is TRBJ1-1; the table gives TRBD1 as D, unverified against the DNA. TRBV21-1 is listed as a pseudogene. The CDR3 covers 13 residues. The CDR3 DNA sequence: TGTGCCCGAAGGAAGGGGGCGGAAACTGAAGCTTTCTTT. It specifies CARRKGAETEAFF.

This clone was observed a few times. The rearrangement uses TRBV6-2 or TRBV6-3 and TRBJ2-3, with 11 bases matching TRBD2. This CDR3 region has 16 residues. The ends lost 4 bases at V and 0 bases at J; junction bases unmatched: 3. CDR1 is MNHEY, CDR2 SVGEGT, per germline. CDR3 in DNA: TGTGCCAGCAGTTTAAGGACTAGCGGGAGCACAGATACGCAGTATTTT. This codes for CASSLRTSGSTDTQYF.

J is TRBJ2-7 and V is TRBV5-1; D gene ambiguous. Per germline, CDR1 SGHRS and CDR2 YFSETQ. CDR3 length: 15 amino acids. Trimming took 1 base from V and 5 from J, leaving 16 bases between them. The CDR3 coding sequence is TGCGCCAGCAGCTTGCTGCCGACTCCAGAAAACGAGCAGTACTTC. Translated, it gives CASSLLPTPENEQYF.